This T cell receptor beta chain emerged from a study of Ad26.COV2.S vaccination and SARS-CoV-2 variants. Study at large: Within the COV1001 Ad26.COV2.S trial arm, the donor was enrolled. Recipients of Ad26.COV2.S got it intramuscularly, once or twice 56 days apart.

Stated treatment: around 19 received Ad26.COV2.S at low or high dose, single or two shots; 5 received placebo; per-sample allocation not given. Collection of samples fell on day 63 after the first vaccine or placebo injection. The data were produced by immunoSEQ multiplex PCR, yet TCRdb's version contains in-frame clones alone and is incomplete. The sample contains about 320,000 clones, around 84% of which appear only once. General study findings and limits: Substantial breadth in spike-specific CD8+ and CD4+ T cell responses was reportedly seen after vaccination.

In the case of this clone: Its cognate antigen is unknown.

The CDR3 extends over 15 amino acids. V gave up 3 bases and J gave up 4 bases, with 15 bases separating them. Germline CDR1 is KGHSH and CDR2 is LQKENI. This TCR came from a person aged 18-60 years who received the Ad26.COV2.S COVID-19 vaccine or a placebo. The rearrangement links TRBV18 to TRBJ1-2; D is undetermined. The material sequenced was peripheral blood, taken in a trial of Ad26.COV2.S vaccine versus placebo. CDR3 nucleotide sequence: TGTGCCAGCTCACCCGAATTTGACACCCGCTATGGCTACACCTTC. Amino acid sequence: CASSPEFDTRYGYTF.